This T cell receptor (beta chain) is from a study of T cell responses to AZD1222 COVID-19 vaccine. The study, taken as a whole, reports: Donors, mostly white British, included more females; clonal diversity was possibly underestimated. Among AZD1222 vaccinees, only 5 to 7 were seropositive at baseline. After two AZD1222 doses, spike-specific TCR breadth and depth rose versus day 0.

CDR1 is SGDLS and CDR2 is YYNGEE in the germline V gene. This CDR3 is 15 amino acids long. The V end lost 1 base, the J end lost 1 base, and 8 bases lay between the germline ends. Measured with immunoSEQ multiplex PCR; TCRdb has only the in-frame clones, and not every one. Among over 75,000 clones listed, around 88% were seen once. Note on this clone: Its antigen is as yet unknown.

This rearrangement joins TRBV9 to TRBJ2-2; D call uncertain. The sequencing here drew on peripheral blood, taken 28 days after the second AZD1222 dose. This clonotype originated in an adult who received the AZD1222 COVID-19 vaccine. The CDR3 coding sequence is TGTGCCAGCAGCGTACAGCCCCTGAACACCGGGGAGCTGTTTTTT. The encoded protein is CASSVQPLNTGELFF.